These 30 T cell receptor beta chains originate from one sample sequenced in a study of T cell changes during pregnancy in multiple sclerosis. TCRdb's table, derived via immunoSEQ multiplex PCR, lists solely in-frame clones and lacks some. The sample carries tens of thousands of clones, about 90% recorded once. The sequencing used peripheral blood, collected in the first trimester of pregnancy. The receptors were sampled from a female donor with multiple sclerosis, enrolled in a pregnancy study.

The chain couples TRBV6-6 to TRBJ1-5; D is undetermined. CDR1 MNHNY and CDR2 SVGAGI come from the germline V gene (reference sequence). Trimming removed 2 bases from V and 8 bases from J, with 7 bases in between. This CDR3 is built from 12 residues. The CDR3 loop reads CASSYASEPQHF. The CDR3 region has the DNA TGTGCCAGCAGTTACGCTTCGGAGCCCCAGCATTTT.

The chain joins TRBV4-3 to TRBJ1-1; TRBD1 agrees at 9 bases. J gave up 3 bases and V 2 bases, and 13 bases lay outside the gene matches. Germline V gives CDR1 LGHNA, CDR2 YSLEER. This CDR3 is built from 18 residues. The CDR3 spells CASSQRLEQGALDTEAFF. The CDR3 coding sequence is TGCGCCAGCAGCCAAAGGCTGGAACAGGGGGCTCTAGACACTGAAGCTTTCTTT.

The chain has TRBV28 and TRBJ2-3, with D maybe TRBD2 (6 bases). Germline V gives CDR1 MDHEN, CDR2 SYDVKM. The germline V and J ends were trimmed by 6 bases and 7 bases, with 8 bases remaining between them. CDR3 length: 11 amino acids. CDR3 sequence reads: CASSRGNTQYF. The CDR3 region has the DNA TGTGCCAGCAGCCGGGGGAATACGCAGTATTTT.

The V and J genes are TRBV6-1 and TRBJ2-7; TRBD1 matches 9 bases. V trimming: 5 bases; J trimming: 5 bases; junction bases outside the gene matches: 7. CDR1 is MNHNS, CDR2 SASEGT, per germline. This CDR3 region has 14 residues. The CDR3 sequence is CASSRQGGIDEQYF. CDR3 bases: TGTGCCAGCAGTCGACAGGGGGGAATCGACGAGCAGTACTTC.

The V gene is TRBV11-3, the J gene TRBJ2-1, with D possibly matching TRBD1 (5 bases). The CDR3 is 17 residues long. The V gene's germline CDR1 is SGHNT and CDR2 YENEEA. Between the trimmed V and J ends, which lost 5 bases and 3 bases, there was a span of 20 bases. As DNA, the CDR3 is TGTGCCAGCAGCCCAAAACCAGACAGCCGTAACTACAATGAGCAGTTCTTC. Its protein is CASSPKPDSRNYNEQFF.

The chain carries TRBV5-6 and TRBJ2-2, with 7 bases that match TRBD2. Germline V CDR1 and CDR2: SGHDT, YYEEEE. Trimming removed 3 bases from V and 2 bases from J; junction bases left unmatched: 4. The CDR3 runs 15 residues. The CDR3 nucleotides read TGTGCCAGCAGCTCGGGGGGAGTTAACACCGGGGAGCTGTTTTTT. Its protein is CASSSGGVNTGELFF.

The rearrangement uses TRBV11-2 and TRBJ2-7; TRBD1 might be the D (6 bases). The V gene's germline CDR1 is SGHAT and CDR2 FQNNGV. The CDR3 is made up of 13 amino acids. Trimming took 5 bases from V and 6 from J, leaving 14 bases between them. In DNA, the CDR3 is TGTGCCAGCAGCGACCGCAGGGGTCGCGAGCAGTACTTC. Translation gives CASSDRRGREQYF. The variable domain in full, completed from reference TRBV11-2 and TRBJ2-7, reads EAGVAQSPRYKIIEKRQSVAFWCNPISGHATLYWYQQILGQGPKLLIQFQNNGVVDDSQLPKDRFSAERLKGVDSTLKIQPAKLEDSAVYLCASSDRRGREQYFGPGTRLTVT.

This clone occurred once. V gene TRBV29-1 combines with J gene TRBJ1-1; D gene uncertain. The V end lost 6 bases, the J end lost 4 bases, and 6 bases lay between the germline ends. The V gene's germline CDR1 is SQVTM and CDR2 ANQGSEA. The CDR3 length is 10 residues. Here the CDR3 reads CSVGSTEAFF. Written as DNA, the CDR3 is TGCAGCGTAGGGAGCACTGAAGCTTTCTTT.

CDR3 amino acids: CASTLGVNYGYTF. CDR3 nucleotide sequence: TGTGCCAGCACCCTAGGGGTTAACTATGGCTACACCTTC. This rearrangement joins TRBV28 to TRBJ1-2; D is possibly TRBD1 (5 bases). CDR1 MDHEN and CDR2 SYDVKM come from the germline V gene. V was trimmed by 7 bases and J by 1 base, leaving 10 bases between them. The CDR3 loop spans 13 amino acids.

CDR3 nucleotide sequence: TGTGCCAGCAGCCCGACCTCCGACAGGGCACAGGCCCGGGGCTATGGCTACACCTTC. This translates into CASSPTSDRAQARGYGYTF. The chain has TRBV28 and TRBJ1-2; 7 nucleotides match TRBD1. The trim removed 6 bases at V and 4 bases at J, leaving 23 bases unmatched. Germline V gene lookup returns CDR1 MDHEN and CDR2 SYDVKM. This CDR3 region has 19 residues.

V is TRBV6-5 and J is TRBJ1-6, with TRBD1 matching over 7 bases. The junction had 9 bases not matched to a gene; V was cut back by 8 bases and J by 8 bases. The germline gives CDR1 MNHEY, CDR2 SVGAGI. The CDR3 consists of 14 residues. The CDR3 spells CASGAGTAYSPLHF. The CDR3 DNA follows: TGTGCCAGCGGCGCCGGGACAGCCTATTCACCCCTCCACTTT.

This clone was found once. V and J are TRBV6-1 and TRBJ1-1; D unresolved. The CDR3 runs 14 residues. Deletions cut 0 bases from V and 7 bases from J, with 12 bases between. Looked up from germline, CDR1 is MNHNS and CDR2 is SASEGT. CDR3 bases: TGTGCCAGCAGTGAAGCTCTCAGCGGACGTGAAGCTTTCTTT. Amino acid sequence: CASSEALSGREAFF.

The J gene is TRBJ2-7, the V gene TRBV28, with 13 bases aligning to TRBD2. The CDR3 has 15 residues. V dropped 6 bases and J dropped 1; count of bases not matched to a gene: 3. Germline CDR1 and CDR2: MDHEN and SYDVKM. The CDR3 DNA is TGTGCCAGCAGATGGGGACTAGCGGGGTCCTACGAGCAGTACTTC. As protein: CASRWGLAGSYEQYF.

The chain combines TRBV29-1 with TRBJ2-3, with TRBD1 identical over 7 bases. The V gene's germline CDR1 is SQVTM and CDR2 ANQGSEA. V trimming: 4 bases; J trimming: 6 bases; junction bases outside the gene matches: 7. The CDR3 covers 13 residues. CDR3 amino acids: CSVVTGTEDTQYF. The DNA of the CDR3 is TGCAGCGTTGTGACGGGGACAGAGGATACGCAGTATTTT.

V and J are TRBV21-1 and TRBJ1-1; TRBD1 is the table's D call, not checked against the DNA. TRBV21-1 is a documented pseudogene. This CDR3 contains 15 residues. In DNA form, the CDR3 reads TGTGCCAGCAGCAAATTCAGGGGCGCGAGCACTGAAGCTTTCTTT. This encodes CASSKFRGASTEAFF.

The V call is TRBV4-1, the J call TRBJ2-3; 7 bases map to TRBD2. Germline CDR1 reads MGHRA; CDR2 reads YSYEKL. Germline trimming cut 0 bases from V and 6 bases from J; bases unmatched to any gene: 15. The CDR3 loop spans 18 amino acids. CDR3 in amino acids: CASSQETLGGSRSDTQYF. In DNA form, the CDR3 reads TGCGCCAGCAGCCAAGAAACGTTGGGCGGGAGTCGGAGCGATACGCAGTATTTT.

V is TRBV4-2 and J is TRBJ2-5; D might be TRBD1 (5 bases). This CDR3 contains 15 residues. The germline V gene has CDR1 LGHNA and CDR2 YNFKEQ. V lost 6 bases and J 1 base, leaving 15 bases between the germline ends. The chain's CDR3 is CASSPWQGTQETQYF. The CDR3, as DNA: TGTGCCAGCAGTCCCTGGCAGGGCACCCAAGAGACCCAGTACTTC.

The chain carries TRBV7-2 and TRBJ1-5; 9 positions agree with TRBD1. In germline, CDR1 is SGHTA, CDR2 FQGNSA. This CDR3 comprises 15 residues. The V and J ends lost 5 bases and 4 bases, in that order; junction bases with no gene match: 6. Here the CDR3 DNA reads TGTGCCAGCAGCCTCTCCGGGACAGGGAATCAGCCCCAGCATTTT. Translating gives CASSLSGTGNQPQHF.

The rearrangement links TRBV9 to TRBJ2-1; 13 bases agree with TRBD2. This CDR3 comprises 17 residues. Germline trimming cut 0 bases from V and 8 bases from J; bases unmatched to any gene: 8. Per the germline V gene, CDR1 is SGDLS and CDR2 is YYNGEE. The CDR3 spells CASSVALAGGPLDEQFF. Here the CDR3 DNA reads TGTGCCAGCAGCGTAGCACTAGCGGGAGGGCCCTTAGATGAGCAGTTCTTC.

The chain uses TRBV6-5 and TRBJ2-5; D unclear. The CDR3 length is 13 residues. V was clipped by 4 bases and J by 2 bases, with 8 bases between them. CDR1 and CDR2 from the germline V gene are MNHEY and SVGAGI. CDR3 sequence reads: CASSFHTQETQYF. DNA of the CDR3: TGTGCCAGCAGTTTCCACACGCAAGAGACCCAGTACTTC.

This chain joins TRBV7-2 and TRBJ2-1; TRBD2 aligns across 10 bases. V gave up 5 bases and J gave up 9 bases; unmatched junction bases: 13. Germline CDR1 is SGHTA and CDR2 is FQGNSA. This CDR3 spans 16 amino acids. The CDR3 protein is CASSPGLSGRFSEQFF. The DNA of the CDR3 is TGTGCCAGCAGCCCGGGCCTTAGCGGGAGGTTCTCTGAGCAGTTCTTC.

The chain joins TRBV9 to TRBJ2-4; D uncertain. From germline, CDR1 is SGDLS and CDR2 YYNGEE. Between the trimmed V and J ends, which lost 3 bases and 0 bases, there was a span of 7 bases. This CDR3 is built from 14 residues. The CDR3 loop is CASSGSVAKNIQYF. CDR3 in DNA: TGTGCCAGCAGCGGCTCAGTAGCCAAAAACATTCAGTACTTC.

The chain couples TRBV4-2 to TRBJ2-6; D remains ambiguous. The V and J ends lost 0 bases and 0 bases respectively, with 6 bases between them. CDR3 length: 16 amino acids. CDR1 LGHNA and CDR2 YNFKEQ come from the germline V gene. The CDR3 is CASSQDHNSGANVLTF. The DNA of the CDR3 is TGTGCCAGCAGCCAAGATCACAACTCTGGGGCCAACGTCCTGACTTTC.

The chain couples TRBV10-1 to TRBJ1-2; D is perhaps TRBD1 (6 bases). The germline V and J ends were trimmed by 0 bases and 8 bases, with 13 bases remaining between them. Germline lookup yields CDR1 WNHNN and CDR2 SYGVQD (reference sequence). The CDR3 contains 14 residues. The CDR3 region is CASSESNRVKGYTF. DNA of the CDR3: TGCGCCAGCAGTGAGTCGAACAGGGTAAAGGGCTACACCTTC.

This chain links TRBV27 with TRBJ2-1, with D possibly TRBD2 on 6 matching bases. Germline V gives CDR1 MNHEY, CDR2 SMNVEV (reference sequence). V lost 5 bases, J lost 5 bases, and 13 bases lay in between. The CDR3 consists of 14 residues. CDR3 nucleotides: TGTGCCAGCAGTAACCGCGGACTACACAATGAGCAGTTCTTC. This encodes CASSNRGLHNEQFF.

The rearrangement joins TRBV5-1 to TRBJ2-2; D is perhaps TRBD2 (6 bases). This CDR3 region has 15 residues. CDR1 SGHRS and CDR2 YFSETQ come from the germline V gene. Deletions cut 5 bases from V and 0 bases from J, with 11 bases between. Here the CDR3 DNA reads TGCGCCAGCAGGTATAGCGGAGCGAACACCGGGGAGCTGTTTTTT. Amino acids: CASRYSGANTGELFF.

The rearrangement joins TRBV18 to TRBJ2-1, with TRBD2 matching over 7 bases. The germline CDR1 and CDR2 sequences are KGHSH and LQKENI. Germline trimming cut 6 bases from V and 5 bases from J; bases unmatched to any gene: 7. The CDR3 is 14 residues long. The CDR3 is CASSRSGPNNEQFF. The CDR3 region has the DNA TGTGCCAGCTCGCGTAGCGGGCCCAACAATGAGCAGTTCTTC.

DNA of the CDR3: TGTGCCAGCAGCTTACTAGCGGGAGCGTATAATGAGCAGTTCTTC. Its protein product is CASSLLAGAYNEQFF. The chain combines TRBV7-3 with TRBJ2-1; 10 positions agree with TRBD2. The CDR3 is made up of 15 amino acids. Looked up from germline, CDR1 is SGHTA and CDR2 is FQGTGA. V was pared by 2 bases and J by 7 bases, with 5 bases of the junction left unmatched.

The chain links TRBV6-5 to TRBJ1-1, with a tentative D call TRBD1 (6 bases). CDR3 length: 15 amino acids. Trimming pared 5 bases from V and 0 bases from J, leaving 13 bases between. Germline assignment: CDR1 MNHEY and CDR2 SVGAGI. The CDR3 DNA reads TGTGCCAGCAGTGTACAGGGATCCGTGAACACTGAAGCTTTCTTT. Amino acid sequence: CASSVQGSVNTEAFF.

This clone was seen once. The chain links TRBV9 to TRBJ2-2, with D tentatively TRBD2 (7 bases). The V gene's germline CDR1 is SGDLS and CDR2 YYNGEE. The V gene lost 4 bases and the J gene lost 6 bases, with 16 bases spanning the gap. The CDR3 has 15 residues. This CDR3 reads CASSQLGGQSGELFF. CDR3 nucleotide sequence: TGTGCCAGCAGCCAACTCGGGGGGCAATCCGGGGAGCTGTTTTTT. Variable domain in full (rest from reference TRBV9 and TRBJ2-2): DSGVTQTPKHLITATGQRVTLRCSPRSGDLSVYWYQQSLDQGLQFLIQYYNGEERAKGNILERFSAQQFPDLHSELNLSSLELGDSALYFCASSQLGGQSGELFFGEGSRLTVL.